This TCR beta chain was profiled in a study of PD-1 blockade in classical Hodgkin lymphoma. The study's findings and limits: In newly diagnosed patients, baseline TCR diversity was reportedly below that of healthy donors. Baseline diversity in complete responders resembled that of newly diagnosed patients. The repertoire differences lack a defined cause, possibly disease activity or prior therapy.

CDR1 and CDR2 (germline): SGHTA, FQGTGA. The CDR3 runs 15 residues. J was trimmed by 2 bases and V by 1 base; bases with no gene match: 5. A note on this clone: The antigen is not known.

The repertoire was sequenced with immunoSEQ multiplex PCR; TCRdb's copy has only in-frame clones and lacks some. The sample has 41,000 or so clones, around three quarters seen once. There was relapse after autologous stem cell transplantation in every patient, and there was variation in brentuximab vedotin exposure. Complete response, partial response or progressive disease constituted the best response categories observed. The chain uses TRBV7-3 and TRBJ2-7, with TRBD2 matching over 7 bases. The TCR comes from a human donor with classical Hodgkin lymphoma. Sequencing used peripheral blood mononuclear cells (PBMCs), obtained at baseline. The CDR3 DNA sequence: TGTGCCAGCAGCTTAAGTGACGGGACTACCTACGAGCAGTACTTC. Its protein is CASSLSDGTTYEQYF. The full variable domain, with the rest looked up from reference TRBV7-3 and TRBJ2-7, is GAGVSQTPSNKVTEKGKYVELRCDPISGHTALYWYRQSLGQGPEFLIYFQGTGAADDSGLPNDRFFAVRPEGSVSTLKIQRTERGDSAVYLCASSLSDGTTYEQYFGPGTRLTVT.